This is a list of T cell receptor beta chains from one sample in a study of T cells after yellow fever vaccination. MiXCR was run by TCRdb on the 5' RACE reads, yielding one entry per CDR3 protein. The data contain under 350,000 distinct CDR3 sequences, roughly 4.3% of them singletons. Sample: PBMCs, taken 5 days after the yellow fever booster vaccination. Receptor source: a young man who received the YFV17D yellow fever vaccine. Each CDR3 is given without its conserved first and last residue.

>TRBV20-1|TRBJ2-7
SAEGTGGHY
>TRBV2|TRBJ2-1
ASPRGTTGYEQF
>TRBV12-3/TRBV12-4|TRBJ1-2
ASSLMAGGWYYGYT
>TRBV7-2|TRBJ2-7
ASSPGAGDEQY
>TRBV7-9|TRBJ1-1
ASSFEGFMNTEAF
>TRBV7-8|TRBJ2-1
ASSSAGGANEQF
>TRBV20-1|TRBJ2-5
SASTGTGASETQY
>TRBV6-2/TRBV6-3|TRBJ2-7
ASGMGYEQY
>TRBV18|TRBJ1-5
ASSPPNGPQH
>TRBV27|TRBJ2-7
ASSPFTGTYEQY
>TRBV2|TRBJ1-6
ASGLETAGGSPLH
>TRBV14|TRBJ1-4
ASSQADEKLF
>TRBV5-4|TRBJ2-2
ASSREMRTGGPGELF
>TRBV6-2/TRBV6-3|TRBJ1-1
ASKYPDPKAF
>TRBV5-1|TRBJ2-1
ASSGQQGYNEQF
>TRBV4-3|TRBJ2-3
ASSQLGSTDTQY
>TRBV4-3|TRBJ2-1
ASSQEGLSGGVSSYNEQF
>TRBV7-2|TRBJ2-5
ASSSTGLAVQETQY
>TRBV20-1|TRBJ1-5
SAQDRGIFSNQPQH
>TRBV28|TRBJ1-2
ASRPGTDYGYT
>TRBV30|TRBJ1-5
AWSLRENQPQH